The clone carrying this TCR beta chain has a count of ten or more. The entry originates in a study of identical twins. This CDR3 is built from 14 residues. V was cut by 0 bases and J by 6 bases, with 13 bases left in between. Germline loops: CDR1 SGHRS, CDR2 YFSETQ. Via MiXCR, TCRdb re-called the 5' RACE reads, giving one row per CDR3 protein. Among approximately 300,000 distinct CDR3 sequences listed, roughly 8.6% were seen once. These data were also reused for a study on yellow fever vaccine responses in identical twins.

The receptor comes from a young woman in good health. The chain employs TRBV5-1 and TRBJ2-7; D tentatively reads TRBD1 or TRBD2 (5 bases each). The sequenced material came from CD8+ T cells sorted from blood. The CDR3 protein is CASSLEGLASEQYF. The CDR3 DNA sequence: TGCGCCAGCAGCTTGGAGGGGCTAGCCAGCGAGCAGTACTTC. Based on the CDR3 plus reference TRBV5-1 and TRBJ2-7, the full variable domain is KAGVTQTPRYLIKTRGQQVTLSCSPISGHRSVSWYQQTPGQGLQFLFEYFSETQRNKGNFPGRFSGRQFSNSRSEMNVSTLELGDSALYLCASSLEGLASEQYFGPGTRLTVT.